The present entry profiles one T cell receptor (beta chain) with its context. One Seattle source followed patients from active infection through their disease course. This sample is drawn from a study of blood T cell repertoires in COVID-19. Study overall: PBMCs, B-cell-depleted T cells, or T cells were the source of the cDNA or gDNA that made up the material.

The CDR3 extends over 15 amino acids. Germline values: CDR1 LGHNA, CDR2 YNFKEQ. V trimming: 2 bases; J trimming: 3 bases; junction bases outside the gene matches: 6. The assay was immunoSEQ multiplex PCR, and TCRdb's table has in-frame clones only and misses some. The table lists fewer than 300,000 clones, approximately 90% of them singletons. The sequenced sample consisted of peripheral blood. This TCR was sampled from a woman aged 30 to 39 with COVID-19, enrolled during active disease. V usage is TRBV4-2 and J usage is TRBJ1-2; 7 bases are shared with TRBD1. The CDR3 DNA reads TGTGCCAGCAGCCAAACCTCCCAGGGGGACTATGGCTACACCTTC. Protein sequence: CASSQTSQGDYGYTF.